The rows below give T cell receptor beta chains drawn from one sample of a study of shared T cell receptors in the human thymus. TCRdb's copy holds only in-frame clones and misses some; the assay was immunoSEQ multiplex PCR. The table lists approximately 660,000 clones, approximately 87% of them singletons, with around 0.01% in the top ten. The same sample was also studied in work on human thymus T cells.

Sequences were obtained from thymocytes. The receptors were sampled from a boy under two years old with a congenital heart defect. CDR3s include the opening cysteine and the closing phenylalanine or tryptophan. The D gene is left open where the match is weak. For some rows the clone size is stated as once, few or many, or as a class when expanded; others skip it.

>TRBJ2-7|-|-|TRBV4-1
CASSFRTMSYEQYF
TGCGCCAGCAGCTTTCGGACTATGTCCTACGAGCAGTACTTC
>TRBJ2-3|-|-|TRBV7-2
CASSLARDTQYF
TGTGCCAGCAGCTTAGCTAGAGATACGCAGTATTTT
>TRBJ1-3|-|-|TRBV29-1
CSVFRGAAIYF
TGCAGCGTTTTTCGGGGAGCTGCCATATATTTT
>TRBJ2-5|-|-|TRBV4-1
CASSQGLGPGETQYF
TGCGCCAGCAGCCAAGGACTAGGCCCGGGGGAGACCCAGTACTTC
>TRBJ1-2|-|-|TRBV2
CASRIRGLQRYGYTF
TGTGCCAGCAGGATCAGGGGTCTTCAGAGGTATGGCTACACCTTC
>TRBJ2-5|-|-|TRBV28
CASSLLNGAGLQETQYF
TGTGCCAGCAGTTTATTGAATGGGGCAGGCCTCCAAGAGACCCAGTACTTC
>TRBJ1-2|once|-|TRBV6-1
CASSADSDRGYTF
TGTGCCAGCAGTGCGGACAGTGACCGCGGCTACACCTTC
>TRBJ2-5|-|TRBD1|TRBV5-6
CASSSRDRVQETQYF
TGTGCCAGCAGCTCCCGGGACAGGGTGCAAGAGACCCAGTACTTC
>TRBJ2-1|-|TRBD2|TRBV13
CASSPRGGNSHFSGRAGSYNEQFF
TGTGCCAGCAGCCCTAGGGGGGGCAATTCACACTTTAGCGGGAGGGCCGGTTCCTACAATGAGCAGTTCTTC
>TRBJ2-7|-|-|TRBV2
CASSESTGYEQYF
TGTGCCAGCAGTGAATCTACGGGGTACGAGCAGTACTTC
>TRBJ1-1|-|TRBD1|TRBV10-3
CAISESGQGKAFF
TGTGCCATCAGTGAATCGGGACAGGGTAAAGCTTTCTTT
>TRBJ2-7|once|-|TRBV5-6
CASSLIGGGADSYEQYF
TGTGCCAGCAGCTTGATAGGCGGGGGCGCAGACTCCTACGAGCAGTACTTC
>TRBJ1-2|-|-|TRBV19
CASSIDRTAYGYTF
TGTGCCAGTAGTATAGATCGGACAGCCTATGGCTACACCTTC
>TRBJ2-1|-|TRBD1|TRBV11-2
CASSAQTGSSYNEQFF
TGTGCCAGCAGCGCTCAGACAGGGAGCTCCTACAATGAGCAGTTCTTC
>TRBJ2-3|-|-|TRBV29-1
CSVRLPSTDTQYF
TGCAGCGTCCGCCTACCGTCCACAGATACGCAGTATTTT